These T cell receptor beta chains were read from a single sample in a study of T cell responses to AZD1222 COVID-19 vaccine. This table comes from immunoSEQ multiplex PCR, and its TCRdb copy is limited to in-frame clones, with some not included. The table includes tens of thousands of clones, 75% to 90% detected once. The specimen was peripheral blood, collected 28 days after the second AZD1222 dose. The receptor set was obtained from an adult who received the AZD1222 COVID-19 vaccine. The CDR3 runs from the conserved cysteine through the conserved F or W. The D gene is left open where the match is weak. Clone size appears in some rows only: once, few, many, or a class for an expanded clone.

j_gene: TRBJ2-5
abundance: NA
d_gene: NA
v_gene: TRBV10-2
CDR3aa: CASASGGETQYF
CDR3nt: TGCGCCAGTGCGTCGGGCGGGGAGACCCAGTACTTC

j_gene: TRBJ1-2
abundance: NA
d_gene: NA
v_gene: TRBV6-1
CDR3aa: CASSETGSAGYTF
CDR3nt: TGTGCCAGCAGTGAAACAGGGTCAGCTGGCTACACCTTC

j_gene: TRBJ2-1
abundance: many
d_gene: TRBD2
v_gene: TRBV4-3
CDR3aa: CASSQDTSGSEGQFF
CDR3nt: TGCGCCAGCAGCCAAGACACTAGCGGGAGCGAGGGGCAGTTCTTC

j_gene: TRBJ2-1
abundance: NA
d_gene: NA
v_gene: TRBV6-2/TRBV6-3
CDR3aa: CASSPRRNEQFF
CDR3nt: TGTGCCAGCAGCCCCCGGAGGAATGAGCAGTTCTTC

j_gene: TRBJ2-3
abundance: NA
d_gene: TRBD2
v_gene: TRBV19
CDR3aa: CASSKGTSGLTDTQYF
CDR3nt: TGTGCCAGTAGTAAGGGGACTAGCGGCCTCACAGATACGCAGTATTTT

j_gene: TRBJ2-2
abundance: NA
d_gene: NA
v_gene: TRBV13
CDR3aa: CASSLVRLKNTGELFF
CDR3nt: TGTGCCAGCAGCTTAGTCCGACTAAAAAACACCGGGGAGCTGTTTTTT

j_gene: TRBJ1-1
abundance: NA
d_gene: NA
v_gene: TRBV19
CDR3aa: CASSIGGGTFF
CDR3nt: TGTGCCAGTAGTATAGGGGGGGGAACTTTCTTT

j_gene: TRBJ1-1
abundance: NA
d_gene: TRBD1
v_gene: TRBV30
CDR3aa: CAWSAWPGGAGATEAFF
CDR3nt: TGTGCCTGGAGTGCCTGGCCAGGGGGCGCCGGGGCCACTGAAGCTTTCTTT

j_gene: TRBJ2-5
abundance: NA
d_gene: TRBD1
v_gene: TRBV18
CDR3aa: CASSSGGWETQYF
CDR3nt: TGTGCCAGCTCATCAGGGGGCTGGGAGACCCAGTACTTC

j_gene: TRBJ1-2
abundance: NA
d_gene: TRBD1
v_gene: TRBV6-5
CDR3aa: CASSWNRGPYGYTF
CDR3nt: TGTGCCAGCAGTTGGAACAGGGGACCCTATGGCTACACCTTC

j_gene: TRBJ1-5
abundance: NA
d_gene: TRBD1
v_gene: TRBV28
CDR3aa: CASSFPTGGGQPQHF
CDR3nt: TGTGCCAGCAGTTTTCCCACAGGGGGGGGTCAGCCCCAGCATTTT

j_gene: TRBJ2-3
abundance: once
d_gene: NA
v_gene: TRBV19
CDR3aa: CASSMAPGTQYF
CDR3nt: TGTGCCAGTAGTATGGCCCCCGGGACGCAGTATTTT

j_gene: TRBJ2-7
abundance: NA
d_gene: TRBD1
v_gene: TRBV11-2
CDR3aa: CASSLTGSTYEQYF
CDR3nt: TGTGCCAGCAGCTTGACAGGGAGCACCTACGAGCAGTACTTC

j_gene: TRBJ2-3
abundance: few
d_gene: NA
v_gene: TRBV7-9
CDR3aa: CASSLAGGDTQYF
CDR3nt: TGTGCCAGCAGCTTAGCGGGGGGTGATACGCAGTATTTT

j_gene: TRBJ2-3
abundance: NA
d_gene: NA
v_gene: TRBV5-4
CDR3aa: CASSSPSSGIGDTQYF
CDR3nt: TGTGCCAGCAGCTCCCCAAGTTCCGGAATAGGGGATACGCAGTATTTT

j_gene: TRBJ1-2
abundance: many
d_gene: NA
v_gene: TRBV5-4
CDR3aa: CASSAGRSTGSYTF
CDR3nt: TGTGCCAGCAGCGCTGGGCGATCGACAGGAAGCTACACCTTC

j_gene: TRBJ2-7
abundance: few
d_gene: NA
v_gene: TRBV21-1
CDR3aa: CASTPLWRENGIYEQYF
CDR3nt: TGTGCCAGCACCCCCCTCTGGCGGGAGAACGGGATCTACGAGCAGTACTTC

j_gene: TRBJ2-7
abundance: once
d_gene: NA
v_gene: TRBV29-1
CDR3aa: CSVVRDRGYEQYF
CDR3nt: TGCAGCGTTGTCCGAGACAGAGGCTACGAGCAGTACTTC

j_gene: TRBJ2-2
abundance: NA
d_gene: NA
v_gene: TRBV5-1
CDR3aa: CASSSTGQANTGELFF
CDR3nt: TGCGCCAGCAGCTCAACGGGACAAGCGAACACCGGGGAGCTGTTTTTT

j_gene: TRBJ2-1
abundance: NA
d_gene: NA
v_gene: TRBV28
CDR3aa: CASSQRARRDEQFF
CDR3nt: TGTGCCAGCAGCCAGCGGGCCCGGAGGGATGAGCAGTTCTTC

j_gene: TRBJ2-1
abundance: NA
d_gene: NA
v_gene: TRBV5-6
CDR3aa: CASSLGQSSYNEQFF
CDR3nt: TGTGCCAGCAGCTTGGGACAGAGCTCCTACAATGAGCAGTTCTTC

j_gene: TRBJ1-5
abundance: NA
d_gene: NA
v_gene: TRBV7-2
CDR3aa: CASSLWQDQPQHF
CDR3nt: TGTGCCAGCAGCTTATGGCAGGATCAGCCCCAGCATTTT

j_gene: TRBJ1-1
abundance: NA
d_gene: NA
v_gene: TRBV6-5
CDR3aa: CASSLTLGGGEAFF
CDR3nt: TGTGCCAGCAGCCTTACCTTGGGGGGTGGCGAAGCTTTCTTT

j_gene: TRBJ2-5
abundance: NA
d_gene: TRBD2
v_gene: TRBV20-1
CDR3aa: CSIGLAGYF
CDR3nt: TGCAGTATCGGACTAGCGGGGTACTTC

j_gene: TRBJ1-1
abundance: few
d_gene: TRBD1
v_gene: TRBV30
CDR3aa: CAGRQGLTEAFF
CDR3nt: TGTGCCGGCCGACAGGGGTTAACTGAAGCTTTCTTT

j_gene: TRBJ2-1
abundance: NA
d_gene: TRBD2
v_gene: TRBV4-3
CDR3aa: CASSQDRPGTRGDEQFF
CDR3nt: TGCGCCAGCAGCCAAGATCGTCCGGGGACTAGGGGTGATGAGCAGTTCTTC